One T cell receptor beta chain is described in this entry. Its antigen is as yet unknown. Investigators isolated RNA and reverse transcribed it into cDNA to act as the sequencing template. Only in-frame clones appear in the TCRdb table, and some are missing; sequencing was by immunoSEQ multiplex PCR. This table has under 150,000 clones, less than 60% appearing once. The data belong to a study of CD8+ T cells in alopecia areata. Study outcomes and limitations: Many expanded lesional clones persisted in scalp and blood during tofacitinib treatment. Lesional scalp, notably in alopecia totalis/universalis, had clonality above that of normal scalp.

Regarding treatment: oral pan-JAK inhibitor, 5-10 mg twice daily. Lesional scalp punch biopsies and peripheral blood were collected from alopecia areata patients. PBMCs served as the source from which CD4+ and CD8+ T cells were sorted. The germline gives CDR1 MGHDK, CDR2 SYGVNS. V gave up 1 base and J gave up 6 bases, with 10 bases separating them. This CDR3 has 13 amino acids. This sequence originates from a human donor with alopecia areata. The chain uses TRBV25-1 and TRBJ2-7; D not resolved. The sample was CD4+ T cells sorted from blood, taken at week 24, from a patient treated with tofacitinib. The CDR3 region has the DNA TGTGCCAGCAGTGAATTAGCCCCCGCCGAGCAGTACTTC. This encodes CASSELAPAEQYF.